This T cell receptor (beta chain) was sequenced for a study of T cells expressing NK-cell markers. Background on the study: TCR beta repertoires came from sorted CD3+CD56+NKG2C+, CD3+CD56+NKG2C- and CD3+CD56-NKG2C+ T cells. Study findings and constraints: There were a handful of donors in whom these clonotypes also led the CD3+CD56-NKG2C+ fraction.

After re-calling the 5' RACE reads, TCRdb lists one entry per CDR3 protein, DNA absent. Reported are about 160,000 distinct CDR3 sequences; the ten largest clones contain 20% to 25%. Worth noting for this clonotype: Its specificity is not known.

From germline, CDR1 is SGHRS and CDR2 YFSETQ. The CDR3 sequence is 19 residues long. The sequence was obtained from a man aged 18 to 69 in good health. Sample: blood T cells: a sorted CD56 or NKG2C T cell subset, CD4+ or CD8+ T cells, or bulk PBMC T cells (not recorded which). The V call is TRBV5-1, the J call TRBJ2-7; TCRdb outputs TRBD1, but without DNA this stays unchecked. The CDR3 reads CASSQRPGQPGSEPYEQYF.